This entry describes one T cell receptor (beta chain). Its antigen is unknown. The identical CDR3 is also encoded by other nucleotide sequences in the sample. This CDR3 comprises 14 residues. Germline V gene lookup returns CDR1 SGDLS and CDR2 YYNGEE. With V trimmed by 4 bases and J by 1 base, 5 bases remained unmatched. These donors counted as nominally healthy when sampled, but unrecorded immune exposures were likely. This sample stems from a study of cytomegalovirus exposure and HLA in healthy donors. General study results and limits: With later analysis, a missense DCLRE1C variant became linked to TCR beta V- and J-gene trimming. Previously analyzed data showed that most TCR beta V segments were productive at a frequency of about 90% or about 30%.

It was with 60 Vbeta and 13 Jbeta primers that the PCR ran. The repertoire was sequenced with immunoSEQ multiplex PCR; TCRdb's copy has only in-frame clones and lacks some. The data show about 300,000 clones, 86% seen once. The rearrangement uses TRBV9 and TRBJ2-7, with 7 nucleotides matching TRBD1. This clonotype originated in a middle-aged man in good health and CMV-seropositive. Sequencing was performed on PBMCs. CDR3 bases: TGTGCCAGCAGCCCAGGGACAGCATCCTACGAGCAGTACTTC. It yields the protein CASSPGTASYEQYF.